These T cell receptor beta chains were read from a single sample in a study of T-cell reconstitution after alpha-beta-depleted transplantation in children. Each CDR3 protein is one row after TCRdb ran MiXCR on the PCR reads. Seen here are around 700,000 distinct CDR3 sequences, less than 15% observed once, and the top ten hold around 0.79%. The specimen was PBMCs, collected before TCRalphabeta/CD19-depleted stem cell transplant. All receptors derive from a girl aged 2-10 years with congenital amegakaryocytic thrombocytopenia, due to receive a stem cell transplant. The CDR3 runs from the conserved cysteine through the conserved F or W. Each record gives: D gene, V gene, clone size, J gene, CDR3 DNA, CDR3 protein. The D gene is left open where the match is weak. Rows may omit the clone size; those that give it use once, few, many or a size class.

NA	TRBV7-9	few	TRBJ2-1	TGTGCCAGCAGCTTATGGTTAGACAACAATGAGCAGTTCTTC	CASSLWLDNNEQFF
NA	TRBV2	few	TRBJ2-1	TGTGCCAGCAGGGTCAGATCCAGCGCGAGCTCCTACAATGAGCAGTTCTTC	CASRVRSSASSYNEQFF
TRBD2	TRBV9	many	TRBJ2-1	TGTGCCAGCAGCGAAGGCGGGAGTTTCGATGAGCAGTTCTTC	CASSEGGSFDEQFF
NA	TRBV9	many	TRBJ2-3	TGTGCCAGCAGCGTAGGGTCCGGGAGCACAGATACGCAGTATTTT	CASSVGSGSTDTQYF
TRBD2	TRBV7-2	few	TRBJ2-7	TGTGCCAGCAGCTTAGTGGTGGGAGGGAACTCCTACGAGCAGTACTTC	CASSLVVGGNSYEQYF
NA	TRBV20-1	many	TRBJ2-1	TGCAGTGCTGAACCGGATGACAATGAGCAGTTCTTC	CSAEPDDNEQFF
NA	TRBV29-1	many	TRBJ1-1	TGCAGCGTTGGCGGGGCCTTAGAACCTGAAGCTTTCTTT	CSVGGALEPEAFF
TRBD1	TRBV9	many	TRBJ1-2	TGTGCCAGCAGCGCCGGGACAGGGTGGCGTGGCTACACCTTC	CASSAGTGWRGYTF
NA	TRBV12-3/TRBV12-4	many	TRBJ1-2	TGTGCCAGCAGTTTACCGGTCCTTGGCTACACCTTC	CASSLPVLGYTF
NA	TRBV7-2	many	TRBJ2-2	TGTGCCAGCAGCTTAGGGCTAGTGATCAGCACCGGGGAGCTGTTTTTT	CASSLGLVISTGELFF
NA	TRBV29-1	NA	TRBJ1-2	TGCAGCGTTGCCGGTACCGGGGATCACTATGGCTACACCTTC	CSVAGTGDHYGYTF
TRBD2	TRBV20-1	NA	TRBJ2-5	TGCAGTGCTAGAGGACTAGCGTCTCAACAAGAGACCCAGTACTTC	CSARGLASQQETQYF
TRBD1	TRBV12-3/TRBV12-4	few	TRBJ2-1	TGTGCCATCCTCAGGGGGTGGGACAATGAGCAGTTCTTC	CAILRGWDNEQFF
NA	TRBV7-8	NA	TRBJ2-2	TGTGCCAGCAGATGGAAGGTGAACACCGGGGAGCTGTTTTTT	CASRWKVNTGELFF
TRBD2	TRBV12-3/TRBV12-4	NA	TRBJ2-5	TGTGCCTGCAGTTTTGTACGGACCACCGGGACTAGCGAAGAGACCCAGTACTTC	CACSFVRTTGTSEETQYF
NA	TRBV20-1	many	TRBJ2-3	TGCAGTGCTAGAAAGGGTGACTCAGATGATACGCAGTATTTT	CSARKGDSDDTQYF
NA	TRBV9	many	TRBJ2-7	TGTGCCAGCAGCGAAGGGCGGGGTACCTTGCAGTACTTC	CASSEGRGTLQYF
TRBD2	TRBV27	few	TRBJ2-7	TGTGCCAGCAGTTTACTCCTAGCGGGAGGGCCCTCCGGCGAGCAGTACTTC	CASSLLLAGGPSGEQYF
NA	TRBV7-9	few	TRBJ2-1	TGTGCCAGCAGCCCCAGGCAGGCCGGATCCAATGAGCAGTTCTTC	CASSPRQAGSNEQFF
TRBD2	TRBV4-2	few	TRBJ2-3	TGTGCCAGCAGCCCATCTAGAGCGGGAGGCAGTACGCAGTATTTT	CASSPSRAGGSTQYF
NA	TRBV9	NA	TRBJ2-3	TGTGCCAGCAGCCCTTCGGGACCTTCCACAGATACGCAGTATTTT	CASSPSGPSTDTQYF
NA	TRBV3-1	NA	TRBJ2-1	TGTGCCAGCAGCCAAGATCTGGGGATGAGGGTATACAATGAGCAGTTCTTC	CASSQDLGMRVYNEQFF
NA	TRBV30	many	TRBJ1-2	TGTGCCTGGAGACTAGAGAACCCTAACTATGGCTACACCTTC	CAWRLENPNYGYTF
NA	TRBV7-8	many	TRBJ1-6	TGTGCCAGCAGCTTCGGGACGGTGAATTCACCCCTCCACTTT	CASSFGTVNSPLHF
TRBD1	TRBV29-1	many	TRBJ2-2	TGCAGCGTTGATAGGGGACAGGGGGCGACCGGGGAGCTGTTTTTT	CSVDRGQGATGELFF
NA	TRBV24-1	many	TRBJ2-7	TGTGCCACCAGTGATTTGGGGTCCTACGAGCAGTACTTC	CATSDLGSYEQYF
NA	TRBV20-1	many	TRBJ1-4	TGCAGTGCTAGAGATTGGGGACTAGCGGGGACTAATGAAAAACTGTTTTTT	CSARDWGLAGTNEKLFF
TRBD2	TRBV20-1	many	TRBJ2-1	TGCAGTGCGGGACTAGCGCGTTACAATGAGCAGTTCTTC	CSAGLARYNEQFF
TRBD2	TRBV28	NA	TRBJ2-7	TGTGCCACCACCAACTTGAGACTAGCGGGAATCTACGAGCAGTACTTC	CATTNLRLAGIYEQYF
TRBD2	TRBV5-1	many	TRBJ2-3	TGCGCCAGCAGCTTGGGACTAGCGGGAGTACGTACGCAGTATTTT	CASSLGLAGVRTQYF
TRBD1	TRBV29-1	many	TRBJ1-2	TGCAGCGTTACGAAAGTAGGGGGCCTTGGCTATGGCTACACCTTC	CSVTKVGGLGYGYTF
NA	TRBV20-1	many	TRBJ2-3	TGCAGTGCTAGGGCTAGGGCAACTCCGGATACGCAGTATTTT	CSARARATPDTQYF
NA	TRBV20-1	many	TRBJ2-7	TGCAGTGCTAGAGTAGGTAGCGTCAACTACGAGCAGTACTTC	CSARVGSVNYEQYF
TRBD2	TRBV7-8	NA	TRBJ2-1	TGTGCCAGCAGCTTAGCCCTAGCGGGAGCCCATGAGCAGTTCTTC	CASSLALAGAHEQFF
TRBD1	TRBV18	NA	TRBJ2-7	TGTGCCAGCTCACCATTTCGGGACAGCCCCCACGAGCAGTACTTC	CASSPFRDSPHEQYF
TRBD2	TRBV10-3	many	TRBJ2-1	TGTGCCATCAGTGAGTCGCCTAGCGGGGGCAAACTCAATGAGCAGTTCTTC	CAISESPSGGKLNEQFF
NA	TRBV12-5	many	TRBJ2-6	TGTGCTAGTGGTTTGAATTCTATAGCCTCTGGGGCCAACGTCCTGACTTTC	CASGLNSIASGANVLTF
NA	TRBV7-8	NA	TRBJ2-1	TGTGCCAGCAGCTTATGGGCAGCCTACAATGAGCAGTTCTTC	CASSLWAAYNEQFF
TRBD2	TRBV7-6	NA	TRBJ2-2	TGTGCCAGCAGCTTAGGGGCTAGCGGGAGGGCGAACACCGGGGAGCTGTTTTTT	CASSLGASGRANTGELFF
NA	TRBV7-9	NA	TRBJ1-4	TGTGCCAGCAGCCAGCCTGCAACTAATGAAAAACTGTTTTTT	CASSQPATNEKLFF
TRBD1	TRBV12-3/TRBV12-4	many	TRBJ2-1	TGTGCCAGCAGTCTAGCCCAGGGGGCCTACAATGAGCAGTTCTTC	CASSLAQGAYNEQFF
NA	TRBV11-2	NA	TRBJ2-2	TGTGCCAGCAGCAATTTTGGCGGTTATGGGTGGAAGAACACCGGGGAGCTGTTTTTT	CASSNFGGYGWKNTGELFF
NA	TRBV6-1	many	TRBJ2-4	TGTGCCACTAAGAGCGGCCTAGCCAAAAACATTCAGTACTTC	CATKSGLAKNIQYF
NA	TRBV7-9	NA	TRBJ2-3	TGTGCCAGCAGCTTACAATCGCAGTATTTT	CASSLQSQYF
TRBD1	TRBV7-9	few	TRBJ2-1	TGTGCCAGCAGCCCGACAGGGAACCTTGGCTACAATGAGCAGTTCTTC	CASSPTGNLGYNEQFF
TRBD1	TRBV18	once	TRBJ2-1	TGTGCCAGCTCACCGACAGGGGGCGCACGAGGTGAGCAGTTCTTC	CASSPTGGARGEQFF
TRBD1	TRBV7-2	NA	TRBJ2-5	TGTGCCAGCAGCAGTTGGGACAGGCAAGAGACCCAGTACTTC	CASSSWDRQETQYF
NA	TRBV5-1	many	TRBJ2-1	TGCGCCAGCAGCTTCTCGCGGGACTACAATGAGCAGTTCTTC	CASSFSRDYNEQFF
NA	TRBV20-1	NA	TRBJ2-7	TGCAGTGCTAGCTGGGGCCCAAGCCCCCACGAGCAGTACTTC	CSASWGPSPHEQYF
NA	TRBV12-3/TRBV12-4	NA	TRBJ2-3	TGTGCCAGCAGTTTAGCTATGACGGGGCCTAGCACAGATACGCAGTATTTT	CASSLAMTGPSTDTQYF
NA	TRBV4-2	NA	TRBJ1-5	TGTGCCAGCAGCCAAGCGAGGGGCGGCAATCAGCCCCAGCATTTT	CASSQARGGNQPQHF
NA	TRBV7-6	NA	TRBJ2-7	TGTGCCAGCAGCTCTTCAACCCGGGACAACTCCTACGAGCAGTACTTC	CASSSSTRDNSYEQYF
NA	TRBV29-1	many	TRBJ2-2	TGCAGCGTTGCGGGCGCCGGGGAGCTGTTTTTT	CSVAGAGELFF
NA	TRBV5-1	many	TRBJ2-7	TGCGCCAGCAGCCGGGACGGAACGGCGGCCTACGAGCAGTACTTC	CASSRDGTAAYEQYF
NA	TRBV30	NA	TRBJ2-2	TGTGCCTGGAGTGCCCGCGACAGGTCGAACACCGGGGAGCTGTTTTTT	CAWSARDRSNTGELFF
NA	TRBV20-1	many	TRBJ1-5	TGCAGTGCTAGAGATTTGGAAGGGCCCCAGCATTTT	CSARDLEGPQHF